This is a list of T cell receptor beta chains from one sample in a study of CD8+ T cells in alopecia areata. Using immunoSEQ multiplex PCR, the repertoire was profiled, and TCRdb retains in-frame clones only, with some absent. Among 100,000 to 150,000 clones listed, around 63% were seen once. The specimen comprised CD4+ T cells sorted from blood, sampled at week 4, from a patient treated with tofacitinib. Receptors were obtained from a human donor with alopecia areata. The CDR3 runs from the conserved cysteine through the conserved F or W. D genes are given only for firm matches. Where a row states a size, it is once, few, many or the class of an expanded clone; other rows omit it.

J	size	D	V	CDR3	DNA
TRBJ1-2	.	.	TRBV9	CASSEVGGPGGYTF	TGTGCCAGCAGTGAAGTCGGGGGGCCCGGCGGCTACACCTTC
TRBJ2-1	.	TRBD2	TRBV30	CACKRERENEQFF	TGTGCCTGTAAGCGGGAAAGGGAAAATGAGCAGTTCTTC
TRBJ1-1	once	TRBD1	TRBV28	CASRILSGGTEAFF	TGTGCCAGCAGAATCTTATCAGGGGGCACTGAAGCTTTCTTT
TRBJ2-3	few	.	TRBV18	CASSPAAHTDTQYF	TGTGCCAGCTCACCCGCAGCCCACACAGATACGCAGTATTTT
TRBJ2-7	.	TRBD1	TRBV7-2	CASSLVGTGGLDEQYF	TGTGCCAGCAGCTTAGTTGGGACAGGGGGCTTGGACGAGCAGTACTTC
TRBJ2-1	.	TRBD2	TRBV4-1	CASSQDKGRLAGGLSYNEQFF	TGCGCCAGCAGCCAAGATAAAGGGCGACTAGCGGGAGGCCTCTCCTACAATGAGCAGTTCTTC
TRBJ2-7	few	.	TRBV5-1	CASSADGGAARDEQYF	TGCGCCAGCAGCGCGGACGGCGGGGCGGCTAGGGACGAGCAGTACTTC
TRBJ1-1	.	TRBD1	TRBV5-1	CASSSYRGINTEAFF	TGCGCCAGCAGCTCGTACAGGGGGATTAACACTGAAGCTTTCTTT
TRBJ1-2	.	.	TRBV9	CASSVVGDYGYTF	TGTGCCAGCAGCGTAGTAGGGGACTATGGCTACACCTTC
TRBJ2-7	.	.	TRBV6-5	CASSPSRHEQYF	TGTGCCAGCAGTCCTAGTAGGCACGAGCAGTACTTC
TRBJ1-2	.	.	TRBV2	CASSVQGGLYGYTF	TGTGCCAGCAGTGTACAGGGAGGATTGTATGGCTACACCTTC
TRBJ1-2	.	TRBD1	TRBV7-2	CASSRGTGGYGYTF	TGTGCCAGCAGCCGCGGGACAGGGGGATATGGCTACACCTTC
TRBJ2-2	few	TRBD1	TRBV30	CAWRRTGTTGELFF	TGTGCCTGGAGGAGGACAGGGACAACCGGGGAGCTGTTTTTT
TRBJ2-1	few	.	TRBV10-3	CAITRDNEQFF	TGTGCCATCACAAGGGACAATGAGCAGTTCTTC
TRBJ1-2	once	.	TRBV30	CAWSVANGARGYTF	TGTGCCTGGAGTGTAGCCAACGGGGCCAGGGGCTACACCTTC
TRBJ1-5	.	.	TRBV15	CATSRDKSGREASQPQHF	TGTGCCACCAGCAGAGATAAGAGCGGCAGGGAGGCGAGTCAGCCCCAGCATTTT
TRBJ2-7	.	.	TRBV29-1	CSVGGQLDYEQYF	TGCAGCGTTGGTGGGCAGTTGGACTACGAGCAGTACTTC
TRBJ1-2	.	.	TRBV29-1	CSAEGINGYTF	TGCAGCGCCGAAGGGATCAACGGCTACACCTTC
TRBJ1-4	.	.	TRBV18	CASSLPQPGGEKLFF	TGTGCCAGCTCACTCCCCCAACCGGGGGGTGAAAAACTGTTTTTT
TRBJ1-2	.	TRBD1	TRBV28	CASSLPGQGMGRDGYTF	TGTGCCAGCAGCCTCCCGGGACAGGGGATGGGGCGTGATGGCTACACCTTC